The 29 T cell receptor beta chains listed next were all sequenced from one sample in a study of T cell changes during pregnancy in multiple sclerosis. Some clones are missing from TCRdb's copy, which holds only in-frame ones; the method was immunoSEQ multiplex PCR. The table lists around 60,000 clones, 80% to 95% of them singletons. Sequencing used CD4+ T cells from peripheral blood mononuclear cells, obtained before pregnancy. The receptors were sampled from a female donor with multiple sclerosis, enrolled in a pregnancy study.

This clone has only one observation. V usage is TRBV27 and J usage is TRBJ2-1; maybe TRBD2 (5 bases). There are 11 residues in the CDR3. The germline V gene encodes CDR1 MNHEY and CDR2 SMNVEV (reference sequence). V lost 8 bases, J lost 8 bases, and 10 bases lay in between. Here the CDR3 reads CASGLVHEQFF. DNA for the CDR3: TGTGCCAGCGGACTCGTCCATGAGCAGTTCTTC.

The V gene is TRBV19, the J gene TRBJ1-5; D unresolved. CDR1 and CDR2 (germline): LNHDA, SQIVND (reference sequence). CDR3 size: 14 residues. V dropped 7 bases and J dropped 0 bases, with 10 bases sitting between them. The CDR3 DNA reads as TGTGCCAGTACCGCCCAGTATAGCAATCAGCCCCAGCATTTT. Its protein product is CASTAQYSNQPQHF.

The chain links TRBV27 to TRBJ1-2; D is unclear. V gave up 2 bases and J gave up 1 base, with 5 bases separating them. Germline V gene sequence: CDR1 MNHEY, CDR2 SMNVEV (reference sequence). This CDR3 has 13 residues. Here the CDR3 reads CASSLVGNYGYTF. The CDR3 nucleotides are TGTGCCAGCAGTTTAGTCGGTAACTATGGCTACACCTTC.

The chain combines TRBV28 with TRBJ2-3; TRBD2 is a possible D gene (6 bases). The germline V gene encodes CDR1 MDHEN and CDR2 SYDVKM. The CDR3 has 12 amino acids. With 11 bases removed from V and 0 bases from J, the gap between germline ends came to 9 bases. This CDR3 reads CAGGTSTDTQYF. CDR3 in DNA: TGTGCCGGCGGGACTAGCACAGATACGCAGTATTTT.

The gene calls are TRBV7-6 and TRBJ2-2, with TRBD1 identical over 11 bases. J lost 4 bases, V lost 1 base, and 8 bases had no gene match. Germline V gene sequence: CDR1 SGHVS, CDR2 FNYEAQ. This CDR3 comprises 18 residues. CDR3 DNA: TGTGCCAGCAGCTTAGTAGGACAGGGGGCTGCGGGCACCGGGGAGCTGTTTTTT. It specifies CASSLVGQGAAGTGELFF.

This chain uses TRBV6-6 with TRBJ2-5, with D maybe TRBD2 (5 bases). The CDR3 has 14 residues. Germline CDR1 MNHNY, CDR2 SVGAGI (reference sequence). V shed 6 bases and J shed 5 bases, with 16 bases lying between them. CDR3 region: CASSPSRGRETQYF. CDR3 DNA sequence: TGTGCCAGCAGCCCTAGCCGCGGACGGGAGACCCAGTACTTC.

The chain joins TRBV25-1 to TRBJ2-1; possibly TRBD2 for D (6 bases). The germline gives CDR1 MGHDK, CDR2 SYGVNS. Trimming left V 3 bases short and J 0 bases short, with 9 bases between. This CDR3 has 15 amino acids. CDR3 DNA: TGTGCCAGCAGTGACGCGGGGAGCTCCTACAATGAGCAGTTCTTC. This encodes CASSDAGSSYNEQFF. Based on the CDR3 plus reference TRBV25-1 and TRBJ2-1, the full variable domain is EADIYQTPRYLVIGTGKKITLECSQTMGHDKMYWYQQDPGMELHLIHYSYGVNSTEKGDLSSESTVSRIRTEHFPLTLESARPSHTSQYLCASSDAGSSYNEQFFGPGTRLTVL.

The rearrangement uses TRBV5-6 and TRBJ1-5, with D possibly matching TRBD1 (6 bases). The CDR3 has 15 amino acids. Looked up from germline, CDR1 is SGHDT and CDR2 is YYEEEE. The V and J ends lost 3 bases and 2 bases respectively, with 12 bases between them. The CDR3 nucleotides are TGTGCCAGCAGCTCAGGACAGCCTCGCAATCAGCCCCAGCATTTT. It is translated as CASSSGQPRNQPQHF.

This chain connects TRBV19 to TRBJ2-2; 8 bases line up with TRBD1. This CDR3 has 15 residues. Germline CDR1 reads LNHDA; CDR2 reads SQIVND (reference sequence). The ends lost 5 bases at V and 7 bases at J; junction bases unmatched: 9. CDR3 coding DNA: TGTGCCAGTAGTTGGCAGGGGGCGCATAACGGGGAGCTGTTTTTT. It yields the protein CASSWQGAHNGELFF.

The chain couples TRBV5-6 to TRBJ2-3; D gene unclear. Germline CDR1 reads SGHDT; CDR2 reads YYEEEE. Trimming pared 4 bases from V and 5 bases from J, leaving 11 bases between. The CDR3 runs to 13 residues. Here the CDR3 reads CASSPPSGDTQYF. The CDR3 nucleotides are TGTGCCAGCAGCCCCCCTTCGGGAGATACGCAGTATTTT.

The V gene is TRBV28, the J gene TRBJ1-5; D is undetermined. Trimming removed 5 bases at V and 7 bases at J, with 15 bases between. Germline V lookup: CDR1 MDHEN, CDR2 SYDVKM. This CDR3 is 14 amino acids long. CDR3 loop: CASSPAMGRQPQHF. DNA of the CDR3: TGTGCCAGCAGTCCCGCAATGGGCCGGCAGCCCCAGCATTTT.

The genes are TRBV19 and TRBJ1-2; D not resolved. The CDR3 covers 14 residues. Germline V lookup: CDR1 LNHDA, CDR2 SQIVND (reference sequence). The V end was cut by 3 bases, the J end by 2 bases, with 10 bases between. This CDR3 is CASSMVGRNYGYTF. The CDR3 nucleotides are TGTGCCAGTAGTATGGTGGGGAGAAACTATGGCTACACCTTC.

The chain joins TRBV11-3 to TRBJ1-1; weak D call: TRBD1 (5 bases). The germline V gene has CDR1 SGHNT and CDR2 YENEEA. This CDR3 contains 13 residues. Trimming took 2 bases from V and 5 from J, leaving 9 bases between them. The CDR3 spells CASSLSPGTEAFF. CDR3 in DNA: TGTGCCAGCAGCTTATCGCCAGGGACTGAAGCTTTCTTT.

The chain links TRBV29-1 to TRBJ1-2; 8 positions agree with TRBD1. The CDR3 contains 13 residues. Germline values: CDR1 SQVTM, CDR2 ANQGSEA. V dropped 6 bases and J dropped 0; count of bases not matched to a gene: 3. The CDR3 nucleotides read TGCAGCGTCGGACAGGGCCCTAACTATGGCTACACCTTC. It encodes CSVGQGPNYGYTF.

The V call is TRBV2, the J call TRBJ2-7; possibly TRBD2 for D (6 bases). The germline CDR1 and CDR2 sequences are SNHLY and FYNNEI. The V end lost 6 bases, the J end lost 2 bases, and 11 bases lay between the germline ends. The CDR3 is 13 residues long. Written as DNA, the CDR3 is TGTGCCAGCAGAGTGGGGGGTACCTACGAGCAGTACTTC. Protein: CASRVGGTYEQYF.

The chain carries TRBV30 and TRBJ1-1; 7 bases line up with TRBD1. Trimming removed 8 bases from V and 0 bases from J; junction bases left unmatched: 9. Germline V gene data show CDR1 as GTSNPN and CDR2 as SVGIG (reference sequence). The CDR3 sequence is 14 residues long. CDR3 sequence reads: CAGQDGNMNTEAFF. CDR3 nucleotides: TGTGCCGGACAGGACGGAAACATGAACACTGAAGCTTTCTTT. Full variable domain (rest looked up from reference TRBV30 and TRBJ1-1): SQTIHQWPATLVQPVGSPLSLECTVEGTSNPNLYWYRQAAGRGLQLLFYSVGIGQISSEVPQNLSASRPQDRQFILSSKKLLLSDSGFYLCAGQDGNMNTEAFFGQGTRLTVV.

The rearrangement uses TRBV11-2 and TRBJ2-1, with 10 positions matching TRBD2. The junction had 11 bases not matched to a gene; V was cut back by 2 bases and J by 7 bases. Per the germline V gene, CDR1 is SGHAT and CDR2 is FQNNGV. The length of the CDR3 is 17 residues. The CDR3 protein is CASSLQLAGSLPNEQFF. The DNA of the CDR3 is TGTGCCAGCAGCTTACAACTAGCGGGGTCGCTTCCGAATGAGCAGTTCTTC.

The V call is TRBV27, the J call TRBJ2-1, with TRBD2 identical over 8 bases. V trimming: 3 bases; J trimming: 6 bases; junction bases outside the gene matches: 4. This CDR3 contains 14 residues. CDR1 is MNHEY and CDR2 is SMNVEV in the germline V gene (reference sequence). The CDR3 DNA follows: TGTGCCAGCAGTTTTCGGGAGGGCCGCAATGAGCAGTTCTTC. It specifies CASSFREGRNEQFF.

The chain couples TRBV5-8 to TRBJ2-1, with 7 bases aligning to TRBD1. CDR3 length equals 15 residues. V lost 7 bases and J lost 5; bases outside the gene matches: 12. Looked up from germline, CDR1 is SGHTS and CDR2 is YDEGEE. Here the CDR3 reads CASVGTGTDNNEQFF. The CDR3 DNA is TGTGCCAGCGTCGGGACCGGGACAGATAACAATGAGCAGTTCTTC.

V usage is TRBV19 and J usage is TRBJ1-1, with 8 bases fitting TRBD1. The germline V gene encodes CDR1 LNHDA and CDR2 SQIVND (reference sequence). V lost 6 bases, J lost 8 bases, and 8 bases stayed unmatched. This CDR3 is 13 amino acids long. CDR3: CASSPQGEREAFF. CDR3 nucleotide sequence: TGTGCCAGTAGCCCACAGGGGGAGAGGGAAGCTTTCTTT.

The V gene is TRBV5-4, the J gene TRBJ1-2; TRBD1 might be the D (6 bases). In germline, CDR1 is SGHNT, CDR2 YYREEE (reference sequence). The CDR3 is made up of 16 amino acids. The V gene lost 3 bases and the J gene lost 6 bases, with 21 bases spanning the gap. CDR3 DNA: TGTGCCAGCAGCTCGCTGGCCTTTTCCAGGGGCCATGGCTACACCTTC. It encodes CASSSLAFSRGHGYTF.

V gene TRBV29-1 combines with J gene TRBJ1-2; 9 positions match TRBD1. Germline lookup yields CDR1 SQVTM and CDR2 ANQGSEA. Unmatched junction bases numbered 6, after V lost 4 bases and J lost 3 bases. CDR3 length: 14 residues. The CDR3 nucleotides are TGCAGCGTTGTCTCCCGGGACAGGGACTATGGCTACACCTTC. As protein: CSVVSRDRDYGYTF.

The chain joins TRBV27 to TRBJ1-1, with D uncertain. Per the germline V gene, CDR1 is MNHEY and CDR2 is SMNVEV (reference sequence). This CDR3 comprises 12 residues. Trimming left V 5 bases short and J 5 bases short, with 9 bases between. DNA of the CDR3: TGTGCCAGCAGTCCTGGGCAGACTGAAGCTTTCTTT. This gives the protein CASSPGQTEAFF.

A single count supports this clone. The rearrangement joins TRBV7-9 to TRBJ2-3, with D uncertain. Germline V gene data show CDR1 as SEHNR and CDR2 as FQNEAQ (reference sequence). Trimming shortened V by 5 bases and J by 7 bases, and 16 bases separated the two germline ends. CDR3 size: 14 residues. The CDR3: CASSPDPGLNTQYF. In DNA, the CDR3 is TGTGCCAGCAGCCCAGACCCGGGTCTGAATACGCAGTATTTT.

The chain combines TRBV4-3 with TRBJ1-1, with 7 bases identical to TRBD1. The J segment lost 1 base and the V segment lost 2 bases, leaving 4 bases of the junction unmatched. Germline V gene data show CDR1 as LGHNA and CDR2 as YSLEER. The CDR3 has 15 amino acids. The CDR3 spells CASSQRGQGNTEAFF. The CDR3 DNA is TGCGCCAGCAGCCAAAGGGGGCAGGGGAACACTGAAGCTTTCTTT.

This chain connects TRBV7-2 to TRBJ2-5; weak D call: TRBD2 (6 bases). The germline CDR1 and CDR2 sequences are SGHTA and FQGNSA. This CDR3 spans 14 amino acids. V dropped 3 bases and J dropped 1 base, with 9 bases sitting between them. CDR3: CASSLGLSQETQYF. CDR3 sequence (DNA): TGTGCCAGCAGCTTGGGACTTTCCCAAGAGACCCAGTACTTC.

This sequence joins TRBV4-1 and TRBJ1-1; the D gene is possibly TRBD1 (5 bases). The germline V and J ends were trimmed by 3 bases and 3 bases, with 17 bases remaining between them. Germline assignment: CDR1 MGHRA and CDR2 YSYEKL. The CDR3 is 16 amino acids. The CDR3 spells CASSQPPGHGDTEAFF. The DNA of the CDR3 is TGCGCCAGCAGCCAGCCGCCAGGGCATGGGGACACTGAAGCTTTCTTT.

J is TRBJ1-2 and V is TRBV11-1; 10 bases agree with TRBD1. The V segment lost 5 bases and the J segment 6 bases; nucleotides outside the gene matches: 3. The CDR3 is made up of 13 amino acids. Germline CDR1 and CDR2: SGHAT and FQDESV (reference sequence). The DNA of the CDR3 is TGTGCCAGCAGCCCGGGACAGGGGCATGGCTACACCTTC. The encoded protein is CASSPGQGHGYTF.

In its sample, this clone was seen once. The gene calls are TRBV5-1 and TRBJ2-1; 14 bases agree with TRBD2. The CDR3 is 16 amino acids. Germline V gene data show CDR1 as SGHRS and CDR2 as YFSETQ. The V gene end was trimmed by 5 bases and the J gene end by 2 bases; junction bases not matched to a gene: 3. CDR3: CASRGTSGSPYNEQFF. The CDR3 coding sequence is TGCGCCAGCAGAGGGACTAGCGGGAGCCCCTACAATGAGCAGTTCTTC.